This passage covers 29 T cell receptor beta chains from one sample sequenced in a study of T cells expressing NK-cell markers. TCRdb reprocessed the 5' RACE reads and reports one entry per CDR3 protein, with no DNA. The listing records about 170,000 distinct CDR3 sequences. Sequenced: blood T cells: a sorted CD56 or NKG2C T cell subset, CD4+ or CD8+ T cells, or bulk PBMC T cells (not recorded which). These receptors originate from a man aged 18-70 years in good health.

This rearrangement joins TRBV14 to TRBJ2-7; TCRdb designates TRBD1, a call that cannot be tested without DNA. The CDR3 length is 15 residues. Germline assignment: CDR1 SGHDN and CDR2 FVKESK. This CDR3 reads CASSQAWTGNPEQYF.

This chain connects TRBV7-9 to TRBJ2-3. The germline V gene has CDR1 SEHNR and CDR2 FQNEAQ (reference sequence). The CDR3 contains 15 residues. CDR3 region: CASSRVVDGTDTQYF.

The chain combines TRBV13 with TRBJ2-1; as DNA is missing, the TRBD1 call by TCRdb cannot be tested. Germline loops: CDR1 PRHDT, CDR2 FYEKMQ (reference sequence). The CDR3 has 14 residues. The CDR3 sequence is CASQKQQGRHEQFF.

V and J are TRBV7-8 and TRBJ2-7; TCRdb indicates TRBD2, and absent DNA this call remains unverified. The CDR3 has 15 residues. CDR1 is SGHVS and CDR2 is FQNEAQ in the germline V gene. The CDR3 sequence: CASSLEAGDLYEQYF. The variable domain in full, completed from reference TRBV7-8 and TRBJ2-7, reads GAGVSQSPRYKVAKRGQDVALRCDPISGHVSLFWYQQALGQGPEFLTYFQNEAQLDKSGLPSDRFFAERPEGSVSTLKIQRTQQEDSAVYLCASSLEAGDLYEQYFGPGTRLTVT.

The CDR3 sequence: CASTLSGHTFRNEQFF. The chain uses TRBV27 and TRBJ2-1; absent DNA, TCRdb's TRBD1 call cannot be checked. Germline CDR1 and CDR2: MNHEY and SMNVEV (reference sequence). The CDR3 is 16 amino acids.

This sequence joins TRBV11-2 and TRBJ2-1; TCRdb proposes TRBD1, but this gene call is untestable without DNA. CDR1 SGHAT and CDR2 FQNNGV come from the germline V gene. The CDR3 has 15 residues. The CDR3 spells CASSLDVAGVDEQFF.

The chain joins TRBV19 to TRBJ2-7; checking the TCRdb D call of TRBD1 is not possible without DNA. The CDR3 extends over 13 amino acids. CDR1 and CDR2 (germline): LNHDA, SQIVND (reference sequence). CDR3 sequence: CATNPGTDYEQYF.

The rearrangement links TRBV13 to TRBJ1-2; as DNA is missing, the TRBD1 call by TCRdb cannot be tested. CDR3 length: 14 amino acids. Germline CDR1 and CDR2: PRHDT and FYEKMQ (reference sequence). The CDR3 protein is CASSSGVGGYGYTF.

The CDR3 spells CASSRGGGFYYEQYF. The rearrangement uses TRBV12-3 or TRBV12-4 and TRBJ2-7; the TCRdb call, TRBD1, lacks DNA for checking. The CDR3 totals 15 residues.

The CDR3: CASSISRGMNTEAFF. The chain joins TRBV19 to TRBJ1-1. The germline gives CDR1 LNHDA, CDR2 SQIVND (reference sequence). CDR3 size: 15 residues.

The chain uses TRBV3-1 and TRBJ2-1; checking the TCRdb D call of TRBD2 is not possible without DNA. This CDR3 is 14 amino acids long. Germline CDR1 and CDR2: LGHDT and YNNKEL (reference sequence). The CDR3 sequence: CASSQAGGLNEQFF.

The chain combines TRBV3-1 with TRBJ1-2; with no DNA, the TCRdb D assignment of TRBD1 cannot be verified. CDR3 length equals 15 residues. Germline V CDR1 and CDR2: LGHDT, YNNKEL (reference sequence). CDR3 amino acids: CASSQGTGGANGYTF. The whole variable domain, remainder taken from reference TRBV3-1 and TRBJ1-2, is DTAVSQTPKYLVTQMGNDKSIKCEQNLGHDTMYWYKQDSKKFLKIMFSYNNKELIINETVPNRFSPKSPDKAHLNLHINSLELGDSAVYFCASSQGTGGANGYTFGSGTRLTVV.

The genes are TRBV4-1 and TRBJ2-1; as DNA is missing, the TRBD1 call by TCRdb cannot be tested. The CDR3 covers 18 residues. CDR1 and CDR2 (germline): MGHRA, YSYEKL. The CDR3 here is CASSQEPSGLLPGNEQFF.

This chain connects TRBV4-1 to TRBJ2-1; TCRdb picks TRBD1, but there is no DNA to check that call. The CDR3 is 17 amino acids. Germline lookup yields CDR1 MGHRA and CDR2 YSYEKL. The CDR3: CASSQPTPSSSYNEQFF.

This chain connects TRBV2 to TRBJ1-2; the D call of TRBD1 rests on TCRdb alone, since no DNA is present to check it. This CDR3 is 14 amino acids long. The germline CDR1 and CDR2 sequences are SNHLY and FYNNEI. The CDR3 sequence is CASRDEGVGYGYTF. Full variable domain (outside the CDR3, taken from reference TRBV2 and TRBJ1-2): EPEVTQTPSHQVTQMGQEVILRCVPISNHLYFYWYRQILGQKVEFLVSFYNNEISEKSEIFDDQFSVERPDGSNFTLKIRSTKLEDSAMYFCASRDEGVGYGYTFGSGTRLTVV.

V is TRBV27 and J is TRBJ1-5; with no DNA, the TCRdb D assignment of TRBD1 cannot be verified. The length of the CDR3 is 14 residues. CDR1 is MNHEY and CDR2 is SMNVEV in the germline V gene (reference sequence). The chain's CDR3 is CASSYQGGQGPQHF.

The gene calls are TRBV6-1 and TRBJ1-6; TCRdb designates TRBD1, a call that cannot be tested without DNA. The germline V gene has CDR1 MNHNS and CDR2 SASEGT. This CDR3 region has 16 residues. The CDR3 sequence: CASSGTGEIYNSPLHF.

The chain recombines TRBV2 with TRBJ1-1. Germline values: CDR1 SNHLY, CDR2 FYNNEI. The CDR3 has 15 amino acids. The CDR3 sequence: CASIQEGDGGTEAFF.

The CDR3 loop reads CASSYRAGGLDTQYF. The chain combines TRBV5-1 with TRBJ2-3; there is no DNA to check the TCRdb D call of TRBD2. Looked up from germline, CDR1 is SGHRS and CDR2 is YFSETQ. The CDR3 runs 15 residues.

V gene TRBV5-6 combines with J gene TRBJ1-1. In germline, CDR1 is SGHDT, CDR2 YYEEEE. CDR3 length equals 15 residues. CDR3 sequence: CASSLLGLANTEAFF.

The genes are TRBV20-1 and TRBJ1-6. Per the germline V gene, CDR1 is DFQATT and CDR2 is SNEGSKA (reference sequence). This CDR3 has 12 amino acids. This chain's CDR3 is CSAGIGVGLLHF.

J is TRBJ2-2 and V is TRBV20-1. Germline V gene data show CDR1 as DFQATT and CDR2 as SNEGSKA (reference sequence). This CDR3 is 13 amino acids long. CDR3 residues: CSAITLNTGELFF.

This chain links TRBV5-1 with TRBJ2-1; TCRdb names TRBD2, which stays unverified in the absence of DNA. Germline V CDR1 and CDR2: SGHRS, YFSETQ. There are 18 residues in the CDR3. CDR3 region: CASSPGTSGVGLGIEQFF. Full variable domain (remainder filled in from reference TRBV5-1 and TRBJ2-1): KAGVTQTPRYLIKTRGQQVTLSCSPISGHRSVSWYQQTPGQGLQFLFEYFSETQRNKGNFPGRFSGRQFSNSRSEMNVSTLELGDSALYLCASSPGTSGVGLGIEQFFGPGTRLTVL.

This rearrangement joins TRBV18 to TRBJ1-2. There are 16 residues in the CDR3. CDR1 is KGHSH, CDR2 LQKENI, per germline. The CDR3 sequence is CASSPPLNKRNYGYTF.

The V and J genes are TRBV28 and TRBJ2-5; the D gene TCRdb calls, TRBD2, cannot be checked with no DNA. Germline V CDR1 and CDR2: MDHEN, SYDVKM. The CDR3 runs to 15 residues. The chain's CDR3 is CASSPGLAGIETQYF.

The V call is TRBV12-3 or TRBV12-4, the J call TRBJ2-5; TCRdb lists TRBD2, though no DNA is available to test this call. CDR3 size: 15 residues. The CDR3 loop is CASSPTSGGQETQYF.

The chain combines TRBV2 with TRBJ1-2; the TCRdb D gene call, TRBD1, has no DNA to confirm it. Germline-derived CDR1 and CDR2 are SNHLY and FYNNEI. The CDR3 sequence is 14 residues long. CDR3 sequence reads: CASSEARGAYGYTF.

The gene calls are TRBV12-3 or TRBV12-4 and TRBJ1-2; no DNA is available, so the TRBD1 call from TCRdb remains unchecked. The CDR3 has 13 residues. The CDR3 loop is CASSPGAGVRYTF.

This sequence joins TRBV5-1 and TRBJ2-1; TCRdb picks TRBD1, but there is no DNA to check that call. The germline gives CDR1 SGHRS, CDR2 YFSETQ. The CDR3 extends over 16 amino acids. CDR3 loop: CASSLAGGLPYNEQFF.